This is a list of T cell receptor beta chains from one sample in a study of cytomegalovirus exposure and HLA in healthy donors. Sequencing used immunoSEQ multiplex PCR; TCRdb keeps in-frame clones, though not all of them. The sample contains 150,000 to 170,000 clones, more than 70% of which appear only once. The sample taken for sequencing was PBMCs. The receptors come from a woman in her thirties or forties in good health and CMV-seropositive. CDR3s leave out the opening cysteine and the closing phenylalanine or tryptophan. Each record gives: V gene, J gene, CDR3 protein.

V: TRBV6-1; J: TRBJ1-2; CDR3: ASSEAGGAPYGYT
V: TRBV7-6; J: TRBJ2-1; CDR3: ASSPLTSGAYNEQF
V: TRBV19; J: TRBJ1-1; CDR3: ASKRREDTEAF
V: TRBV30; J: TRBJ1-2; CDR3: AWSKTRGLSGYT
V: TRBV15; J: TRBJ2-7; CDR3: ATSRPGQQTYEQY
V: TRBV2; J: TRBJ2-1; CDR3: ASSPQMSYNEQF
V: TRBV11-2; J: TRBJ2-7; CDR3: ASSLWTGSSYEQY
V: TRBV9; J: TRBJ2-1; CDR3: ASSVFVANEQF
V: TRBV28; J: TRBJ1-4; CDR3: ASTRTATNEKLF
V: TRBV12-5; J: TRBJ2-6; CDR3: ASGLSWGQGLSGANVLT
V: TRBV27; J: TRBJ2-3; CDR3: ASSPRSWPSTDTQY
V: TRBV5-1; J: TRBJ2-5; CDR3: ASSLRSWSSGETQY
V: TRBV10-1; J: TRBJ2-1; CDR3: ARTPNSYNEQF
V: TRBV30; J: TRBJ1-2; CDR3: AWSPPST
V: TRBV6-4; J: TRBJ2-7; CDR3: ASSEGQGYSYEQY
V: TRBV6-5; J: TRBJ1-6; CDR3: ASRFSNSPLH
V: TRBV6-1; J: TRBJ2-7; CDR3: ASSEGILRTSGSSYEQY
V: TRBV2; J: NA; CDR3: ASRDPGQGNEQY
V: TRBV11-2; J: TRBJ1-1; CDR3: ASSLGPLNTEAF
V: TRBV5-6; J: TRBJ2-1; CDR3: ASSEDRHSYNEQF
V: TRBV9; J: TRBJ2-2; CDR3: ASSTGARGTGELF
V: TRBV10-3; J: TRBJ1-6; CDR3: AISEPHSPLH
V: TRBV2; J: TRBJ2-5; CDR3: ASRPSSGTYQETQY
V: TRBV2; J: TRBJ2-7; CDR3: ASSRRQGSVDEQY
V: TRBV7-9; J: TRBJ2-3; CDR3: ASSKDWHLSTDTQY
V: TRBV15; J: TRBJ2-7; CDR3: ATSRGGLAGVYEQY
V: TRBV12-5; J: TRBJ2-1; CDR3: ASTSRQGRNEQF
V: TRBV19; J: TRBJ2-7; CDR3: ASSIMTSGSYEQY
V: TRBV10-3; J: TRBJ1-1; CDR3: AISVGDRNTEAF
V: TRBV18; J: TRBJ2-2; CDR3: ASSLGGRTNTGELF
V: TRBV11-2; J: TRBJ2-2; CDR3: ASSLELGLAALTGELF
V: TRBV29-1; J: TRBJ2-7; CDR3: SVIAGRDYYEQY
V: TRBV30; J: TRBJ1-1; CDR3: AWSARRNTEAF
V: TRBV13; J: TRBJ2-7; CDR3: ASSLGQGPTVQY
V: TRBV27; J: TRBJ1-5; CDR3: ASSLYYMGTPNQPQH
V: TRBV7-9; J: TRBJ2-7; CDR3: ASSLSEAGEQY
V: TRBV5-1; J: TRBJ1-1; CDR3: ASSLVSRNTEAF
V: TRBV6-1; J: TRBJ2-3; CDR3: ASSELLFFTDTQY
V: TRBV11-1; J: TRBJ2-7; CDR3: ASSPPDRGSYEQY
V: TRBV14; J: TRBJ1-5; CDR3: ASSLTGGNQPQH